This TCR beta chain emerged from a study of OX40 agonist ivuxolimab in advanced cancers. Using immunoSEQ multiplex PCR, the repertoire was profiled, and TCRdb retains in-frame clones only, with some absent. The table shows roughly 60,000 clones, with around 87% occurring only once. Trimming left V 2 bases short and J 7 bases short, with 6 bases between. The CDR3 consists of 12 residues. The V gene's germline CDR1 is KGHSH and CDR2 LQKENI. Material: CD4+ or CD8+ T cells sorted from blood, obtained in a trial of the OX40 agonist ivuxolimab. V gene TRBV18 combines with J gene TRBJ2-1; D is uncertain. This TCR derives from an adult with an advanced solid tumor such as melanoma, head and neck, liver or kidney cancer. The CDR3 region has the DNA TGTGCCAGCTCACCAACGACGAATGAGCAGTTCTTC. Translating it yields CASSPTTNEQFF.